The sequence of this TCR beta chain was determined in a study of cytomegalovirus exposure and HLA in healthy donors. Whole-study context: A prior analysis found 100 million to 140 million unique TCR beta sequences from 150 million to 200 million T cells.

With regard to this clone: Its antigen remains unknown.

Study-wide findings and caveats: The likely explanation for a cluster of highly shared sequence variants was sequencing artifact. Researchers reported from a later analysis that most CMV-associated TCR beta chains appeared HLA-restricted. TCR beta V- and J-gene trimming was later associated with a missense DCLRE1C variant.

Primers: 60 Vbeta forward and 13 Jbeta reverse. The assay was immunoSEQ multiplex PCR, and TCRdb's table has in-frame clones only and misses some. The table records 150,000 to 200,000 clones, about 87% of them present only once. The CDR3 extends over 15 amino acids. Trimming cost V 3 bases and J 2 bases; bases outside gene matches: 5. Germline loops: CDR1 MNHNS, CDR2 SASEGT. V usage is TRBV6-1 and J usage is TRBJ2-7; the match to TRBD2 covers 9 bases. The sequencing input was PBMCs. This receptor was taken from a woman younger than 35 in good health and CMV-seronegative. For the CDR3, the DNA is TGTGCCAGCAGTGACCCTGCGGGAGGGCCCTACGAGCAGTACTTC. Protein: CASSDPAGGPYEQYF.